One and the same sample provided the 12 T cell receptor beta chains below, sequenced in a study of T cell clonality in common variable immunodeficiency. Here immunoSEQ multiplex PCR was the method, and the copy in TCRdb shows in-frame clones only, minus some. The sample gives 51,000 or so clones, none seen only once, and the top ten clones hold 2% to 2.5%. Sample: peripheral blood mononuclear cells. The receptor set was obtained from a person aged 18 to 69 in good health.

This clone came up many times. The CDR3 goes on 3 residues after the read ends, and that part is filled in from the germline J gene. This rearrangement joins TRBV14 to TRBJ2-1; tentative D call: TRBD1 (6 bases). The CDR3 is 16 residues long. Germline loops: CDR1 SGHDN, CDR2 FVKESK. V was pared by 5 bases and J by 4 bases, with 18 bases between. This CDR3 is CASSAAGVGAYNEQFF. The DNA read from the CDR3 is TGTGCCAGCAGCGCGGCAGGGGTTGGGGCTTACAATGAG.

This clone is medium-sized within its sample. The sequenced CDR3 bases are TGTGCCTCGACGACAGGGAAGGTTAGGGAGACC. Translation gives CASTTGKVRET. From start to end, the CDR3 is CASTTGKVRETQYF. J is TRBJ2-5 and V is TRBV30, with TRBD1 matching over 7 bases. The read comes to an end 3 residues before the CDR3 does, leaving the germline J gene to fill in the end. V shed 7 bases, J shed 5 bases, and the junction held 13 bases outside the gene matches. The CDR3 runs to 14 residues. Germline loops: CDR1 GTSNPN, CDR2 SVGIG (reference sequence).

On this clone: The read terminates 3 residues before the CDR3 end, so the remaining end is supplied by the germline J gene. The chain employs TRBV20-1 and TRBJ2-7, with D maybe TRBD2 (6 bases). Trimming removed 3 bases at V and 3 bases at J, with 24 bases between. CDR1 and CDR2 (germline): DFQATT, SNEGSKA (reference sequence). The CDR3 is made up of 17 amino acids. The CDR3 protein is CSASPGGRGPAGYEQYF. The part of the CDR3 DNA that was read is TGCAGTGCTAGCCCCGGGGGTAGGGGACCCGCGGGCTACGAG.

To note about this clone: The germline gene is not matched at one end of the junction; a read error may be the cause. The sequence runs out 3 residues before the end of the CDR3; the remainder is reconstructed from the germline J gene. The chain joins TRBV20-1 to TRBJ1-6, with TRBD1 identical over 12 bases. Germline CDR1 reads DFQATT; CDR2 reads SNEGSKA (reference sequence). The CDR3 extends over 18 amino acids. CDR3 loop: CSVLGQGATLIYNSPLHF. Partial CDR3 DNA: TGTAGTGTATTGGGACAGGGGGCCACCCTGATTTATAATTCACCC.

In regard to this clone: The CDR3 is cut off 3 residues early in the read; its end comes from the germline J gene. The V call is TRBV2, the J call TRBJ1-5, with D unclear. The CDR3 loop spans 14 amino acids. Looked up from germline, CDR1 is SNHLY and CDR2 is FYNNEI. V lost 4 bases, J lost 6 bases, and 13 bases lay in between. The CDR3 reads CASSAGREGQPQHF. The CDR3 bases that were read are TGTGCCAGCAGTGCCGGCAGAGAGGGTCAGCCC.

This clone was picked up many times. Read sequence stops 3 residues before the CDR3 end, and the germline J gene provides the missing end. The rearrangement uses TRBV28 and TRBJ1-2; D is ambiguous. V lost 2 bases and J lost 4, with 8 bases in between. CDR1 is MDHEN and CDR2 is SYDVKM in the germline V gene. The CDR3 contains 13 residues. CDR3 loop: CASSLPPVYGYTF. The covered CDR3 bases are TGTGCCAGCAGTTTACCTCCCGTCTATGGC.

This clone was observed at least ten times. The read gets to within 3 residues of the CDR3 end, and the germline J gene fills in the rest. The rearrangement links TRBV30 to TRBJ1-4; the D gene is possibly TRBD1 (5 bases). Germline CDR1 reads GTSNPN; CDR2 reads SVGIG (reference sequence). The germline V and J ends were trimmed by 0 bases and 6 bases, with 11 bases remaining between them. This CDR3 is 14 amino acids long. CDR3 DNA, as far as it was read: TGTGCCTGGAGTGTACTGCAGGGATATGAAAAA. As protein: CAWSVLQGYEK. In full, the CDR3 reads CAWSVLQGYEKLFF.

CDR3 DNA (partial): TGTGCCAGCAGCTTAGGAGGGTATAATTCACCG. This codes for CASSLGGYNSP. The whole CDR3 protein is CASSLGGYNSPLFF. The rearrangement uses TRBV7-9 and TRBJ2-2; D perhaps matches TRBD2 (5 bases). The missing CDR3 end, 3 residues past where the read stops, is filled in from the germline J gene. This CDR3 has 14 amino acids. CDR1 and CDR2 from the germline V gene are SEHNR and FQNEAQ (reference sequence).

This clone was seen a few times. The CDR3 end falls 3 residues outside the read, so it is completed with the germline J gene. V usage is TRBV4-2 and J usage is TRBJ2-7; the match to TRBD2 covers 8 bases. Losses at the gene ends were 4 bases for V and 3 bases for J; bases not matched to a gene: 11. This CDR3 region has 16 residues. The V gene's germline CDR1 is LGHNA and CDR2 YNFKEQ. The DNA read from the CDR3 is TGTGCCAGCAGCCGTGATCCCGGGACTAGAGGCTACGAG. It codes for CASSRDPGTRGYE. The CDR3 in full is CASSRDPGTRGYEQYF.

The part of the CDR3 DNA that was read is TGTGCCAGCAGCCTGACTAGCGGGAGAGGATACGAG. It is translated as CASSLTSGRGYE. The whole CDR3 is CASSLTSGRGYEQYF. This chain connects TRBV7-9 to TRBJ2-7; 12 nucleotides line up with TRBD2. The DNA ends 3 residues before the CDR3 does, and the rest of the CDR3 is filled in from the germline J gene. Per the germline V gene, CDR1 is SEHNR and CDR2 is FQNEAQ (reference sequence). Unmatched junction bases numbered 6, after V lost 5 bases and J lost 4 bases. The CDR3 sequence is 15 residues long.

This clone was seen ten or more times. The CDR3 is cut off 3 residues early in the read; its end comes from the germline J gene. This chain connects TRBV5-1 to TRBJ2-1; 10 nucleotides match TRBD2. After removal of 2 bases from V and 2 bases from J, the junction contained 1 base not matched to a gene. This CDR3 is built from 15 residues. Germline V lookup: CDR1 SGHRS, CDR2 YFSETQ. The sequenced part of the CDR3 DNA is TGCGCCAGCAGCTTCCTAGCGGGGGCCTACAATGAG. Its translation is CASSFLAGAYNE. The full CDR3 is CASSFLAGAYNEQFF.

This clone was counted at least ten times. The CDR3 end falls 3 residues outside the read, so it is completed with the germline J gene. The rearrangement links TRBV19 to TRBJ1-5; D is unclear. CDR1 LNHDA and CDR2 SQIVND come from the germline V gene (reference sequence). Deletions cut 3 bases from V and 0 bases from J, with 6 bases between. This CDR3 is 14 amino acids long. Partial CDR3 DNA: TGTGCCAGTAGTATTGTGCGTAGCAATCAGCCC. Amino acids: CASSIVRSNQP. In full, the CDR3 is CASSIVRSNQPQHF. The variable domain in full, with the rest retrieved from reference TRBV19 and TRBJ1-5, is DGGITQSPKYLFRKEGQNVTLSCEQNLNHDAMYWYRQDPGQGLRLIYYSQIVNDFQKGDIAEGYSVSREKKESFPLTVTSAQKNPTAFYLCASSIVRSNQPQHFGDGTRLSIL.